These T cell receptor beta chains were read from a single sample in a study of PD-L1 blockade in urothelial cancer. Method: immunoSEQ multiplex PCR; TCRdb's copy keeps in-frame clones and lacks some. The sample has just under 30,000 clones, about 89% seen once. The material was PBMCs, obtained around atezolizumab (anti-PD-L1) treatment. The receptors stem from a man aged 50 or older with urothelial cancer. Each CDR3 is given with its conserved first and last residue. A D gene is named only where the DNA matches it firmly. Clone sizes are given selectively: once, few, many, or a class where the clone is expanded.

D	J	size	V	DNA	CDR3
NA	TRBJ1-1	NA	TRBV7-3	TGTGCCAGCAGTCCCCGGGGGGACGATGTGGCTTTCTTT	CASSPRGDDVAFF
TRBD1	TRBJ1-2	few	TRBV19	TGTGCCAGCGGGGAGACAGGGATAGTCTATGGCTACACCTTC	CASGETGIVYGYTF
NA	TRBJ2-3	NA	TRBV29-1	TGCAGCGGACACAGGAGCACAGATACGCAGTATTTT	CSGHRSTDTQYF
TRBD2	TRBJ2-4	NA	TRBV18	TGTGCCAGCTCAAAACCTAGCGGGAGCTACAAAAACATTCAGTACTTC	CASSKPSGSYKNIQYF
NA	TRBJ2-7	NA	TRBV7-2	TGTGCCAGCAGCTCCCAGCCCGGGATAAACTACGAGCAGTACTTC	CASSSQPGINYEQYF
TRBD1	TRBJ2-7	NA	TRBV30	TGTGCCTGGAGTGTACAGGGGACCTACGAGCAGTACTTC	CAWSVQGTYEQYF
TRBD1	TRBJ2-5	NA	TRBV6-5	TGTGCCAGCAGTCCGGACAGGGGGGCCCAGTACTTC	CASSPDRGAQYF
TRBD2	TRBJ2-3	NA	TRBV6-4	TGTGCCAGCAGTGAGTCGACTAGCGGGCGCACAGATACGCAGTATTTT	CASSESTSGRTDTQYF
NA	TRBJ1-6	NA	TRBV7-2	TGTGCCAGCAGCTTGGCCTTCAATTCACCCCTCCACTTT	CASSLAFNSPLHF
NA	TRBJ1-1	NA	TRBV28	TGTGCCAGCAACCAGGGAACTGAAGCTTTCTTT	CASNQGTEAFF
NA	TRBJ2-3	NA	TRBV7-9	TGTGCCAGCAGCAGGGACTTGCCTAGCACAGATACGCAGTATTTT	CASSRDLPSTDTQYF
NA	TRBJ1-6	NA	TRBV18	TGTGCCAGCTCACCCGCGATAAGTGCTAATTCACCCCTCCACTTT	CASSPAISANSPLHF
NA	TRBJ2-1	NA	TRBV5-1	TGCGCCAGCAGCTTGGAGTCAGGGGCCAATGAGCAGTTCTTC	CASSLESGANEQFF
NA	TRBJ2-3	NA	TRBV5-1	TGCGCCAGCAGCTTGGCCGTGCCAGGGCAAGATACGCAGTATTTT	CASSLAVPGQDTQYF
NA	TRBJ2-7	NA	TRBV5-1	TGCGCCAGCGGGTCGGAGAGACCTTATGAGCAGTACTTC	CASGSERPYEQYF
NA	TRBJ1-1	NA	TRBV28	TGTGCCAGCAGGCCTCAGTGGAACACTGAAGCTTTCTTT	CASRPQWNTEAFF
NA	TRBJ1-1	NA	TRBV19	TGTGCCAGTAGTATAACAGGGCGACGAACTGAAGCTTTCTTT	CASSITGRRTEAFF
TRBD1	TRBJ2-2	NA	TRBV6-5	TGTGCCAGCAGGCCCAGGGGGCCCACCGGGGAGCTGTTTTTT	CASRPRGPTGELFF
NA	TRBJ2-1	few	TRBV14	TGTGCCAGCAGCCAAGCCCGTCGTTATGAGCAGTTCTTC	CASSQARRYEQFF
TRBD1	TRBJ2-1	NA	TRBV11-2	TGTGCCAGCAGGACACAGGGGGCGCCTAACAATGAGCAGTTCTTC	CASRTQGAPNNEQFF